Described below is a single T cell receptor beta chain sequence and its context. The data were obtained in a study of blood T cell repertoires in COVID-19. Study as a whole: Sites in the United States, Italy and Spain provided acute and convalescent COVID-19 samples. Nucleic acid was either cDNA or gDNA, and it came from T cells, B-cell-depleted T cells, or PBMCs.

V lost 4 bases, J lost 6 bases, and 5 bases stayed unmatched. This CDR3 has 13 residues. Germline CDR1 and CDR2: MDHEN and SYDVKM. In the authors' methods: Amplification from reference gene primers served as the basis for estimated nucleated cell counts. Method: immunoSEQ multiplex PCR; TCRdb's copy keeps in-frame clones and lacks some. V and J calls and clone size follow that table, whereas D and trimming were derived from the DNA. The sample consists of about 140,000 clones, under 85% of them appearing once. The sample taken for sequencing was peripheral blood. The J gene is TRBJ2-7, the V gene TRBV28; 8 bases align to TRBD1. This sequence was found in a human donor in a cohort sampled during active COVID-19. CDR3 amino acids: CASSYRGRSEQYF. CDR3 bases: TGTGCCAGCAGTTACAGGGGGAGATCCGAGCAGTACTTC.